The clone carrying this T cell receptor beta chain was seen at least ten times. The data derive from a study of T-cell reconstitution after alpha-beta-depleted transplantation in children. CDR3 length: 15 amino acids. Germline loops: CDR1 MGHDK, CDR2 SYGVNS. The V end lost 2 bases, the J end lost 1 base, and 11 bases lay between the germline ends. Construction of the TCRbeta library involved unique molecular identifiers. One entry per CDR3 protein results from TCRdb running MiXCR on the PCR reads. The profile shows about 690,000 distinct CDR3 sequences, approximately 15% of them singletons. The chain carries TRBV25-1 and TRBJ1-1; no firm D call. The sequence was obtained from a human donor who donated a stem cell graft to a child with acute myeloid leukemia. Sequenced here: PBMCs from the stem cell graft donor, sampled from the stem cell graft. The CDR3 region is CASSEVGQPNTEAFF. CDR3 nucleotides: TGTGCCAGCAGTGAAGTCGGGCAACCGAACACTGAAGCTTTCTTT.